These T cell receptor beta chains were read from a single sample in a study of blood T cell repertoires in COVID-19. Method: immunoSEQ multiplex PCR; TCRdb's copy keeps in-frame clones and lacks some. The table has 380,000 or so clones, roughly 86% seen once. Sequencing was done on a sample of peripheral blood. The source is a human donor with acute or convalescent COVID-19. The donor label of this sample is uncertain. CDR3s include the opening cysteine and the closing phenylalanine or tryptophan. A D gene is named only where the DNA matches it firmly. Rows may omit the clone size; those that give it use once, few, many or a size class.

J: TRBJ1-2; D: NA; V: TRBV18; size: NA; CDR3: CASSPVVGTMSYTF; DNA: TGTGCCAGCTCGCCAGTAGTAGGTACTATGAGCTACACCTTC
J: TRBJ2-7; D: TRBD1; V: TRBV27; size: NA; CDR3: CASSSYGTGESEQYF; DNA: TGTGCCAGCAGTTCCTACGGGACAGGGGAAAGCGAGCAGTACTTC
J: TRBJ2-5; D: TRBD1; V: TRBV19; size: few; CDR3: CASRKTGGMETQYF; DNA: TGTGCCAGTAGGAAGACAGGGGGCATGGAGACCCAGTACTTC
J: TRBJ2-2; D: TRBD2; V: TRBV7-2; size: NA; CDR3: CASSSGLAGASTGELFF; DNA: TGTGCCAGCAGCTCCGGACTAGCGGGGGCCTCCACCGGGGAGCTGTTTTTT
J: TRBJ1-1; D: TRBD1; V: TRBV5-1; size: NA; CDR3: CASSGGDRRNTEAFF; DNA: TGCGCCAGCAGCGGGGGGGACAGGAGGAACACTGAAGCTTTCTTT
J: TRBJ1-2; D: NA; V: TRBV9; size: NA; CDR3: CASSARTANGYTF; DNA: TGTGCCAGCAGCGCCCGGACTGCCAATGGCTACACCTTC
J: TRBJ2-7; D: TRBD2; V: TRBV2; size: NA; CDR3: CASSLLAGADYEQYF; DNA: TGTGCCAGCAGTCTACTAGCGGGGGCCGACTACGAGCAGTACTTC
J: TRBJ2-7; D: TRBD1; V: TRBV30; size: NA; CDR3: CAWLTGVNEQYF; DNA: TGTGCCTGGCTAACAGGGGTCAACGAGCAGTACTTC
J: TRBJ2-4; D: TRBD2; V: TRBV11-2; size: NA; CDR3: CASSTTSGRIAKNIQYF; DNA: TGTGCCAGCAGCACGACTAGCGGGAGGATAGCCAAAAACATTCAGTACTTC
J: TRBJ2-1; D: NA; V: TRBV7-8; size: NA; CDR3: CASSLSQAGYNEQFF; DNA: TGTGCCAGCAGCTTAAGTCAGGCGGGTTACAATGAGCAGTTCTTC
J: TRBJ1-4; D: TRBD1; V: TRBV4-1; size: NA; CDR3: CASSRADTGGGDEKLFF; DNA: TGCGCCAGCAGCCGCGCTGATACAGGGGGTGGCGATGAAAAACTGTTTTTT
J: TRBJ1-3; D: TRBD1; V: TRBV6-6; size: NA; CDR3: CASSQQGSGNTIYF; DNA: TGTGCCAGCAGTCAACAGGGGTCTGGAAACACCATATATTTT
J: TRBJ2-1; D: NA; V: TRBV6-6; size: NA; CDR3: CASSYSTSNNEQFF; DNA: TGTGCCAGCAGTTACTCGACTAGTAACAATGAGCAGTTCTTC
J: TRBJ2-1; D: TRBD2; V: TRBV19; size: NA; CDR3: CASSIRSGIINEQFF; DNA: TGTGCCAGTAGTATTAGGAGCGGGATCATCAATGAGCAGTTCTTC
J: TRBJ2-3; D: NA; V: TRBV5-4; size: NA; CDR3: CASSLAPGNTDTQYF; DNA: TGTGCCAGCAGCTTGGCCCCAGGAAACACAGATACGCAGTATTTT
J: TRBJ2-1; D: NA; V: TRBV11-3; size: few; CDR3: CASSLDPFNEQFF; DNA: TGTGCCAGCAGCTTAGATCCTTTCAATGAGCAGTTCTTC
J: TRBJ2-1; D: NA; V: TRBV18; size: NA; CDR3: CASSQRTTSRDEQFF; DNA: TGTGCCAGCTCACAGCGAACGACTTCGAGGGATGAGCAGTTCTTC
J: TRBJ1-4; D: TRBD1; V: TRBV4-2; size: NA; CDR3: CASSTLGGPEKLFF; DNA: TGTGCCAGCAGCACCCTAGGGGGCCCTGAAAAACTGTTTTTT
J: TRBJ2-5; D: NA; V: TRBV5-4; size: NA; CDR3: CASSLEGSGTQYF; DNA: TGTGCCAGCAGCTTGGAGGGGTCGGGGACCCAGTACTTC
J: TRBJ1-1; D: NA; V: TRBV7-9; size: NA; CDR3: CASSLVVTEAFF; DNA: TGTGCCAGCAGCTTAGTAGTGACTGAAGCTTTCTTT
J: TRBJ1-2; D: TRBD1; V: TRBV19; size: few; CDR3: CASRDRVRRDGYTF; DNA: TGTGCCAGTAGAGACAGGGTGAGAAGGGATGGCTACACCTTC
J: TRBJ1-1; D: NA; V: TRBV5-1; size: NA; CDR3: CASSLQTGRDTEAFF; DNA: TGCGCCAGCAGCTTACAGACAGGTCGGGACACTGAAGCTTTCTTT
J: TRBJ2-3; D: NA; V: TRBV6-6; size: NA; CDR3: CASSYVQGTDTQYF; DNA: TGTGCCAGCAGTTACGTCCAGGGCACAGATACGCAGTATTTT
J: TRBJ1-5; D: NA; V: TRBV6-5; size: NA; CDR3: CASRDSLSNQPQHF; DNA: TGTGCCAGCAGAGACAGCCTTAGCAATCAGCCCCAGCATTTT
J: TRBJ1-5; D: NA; V: TRBV6-5; size: NA; CDR3: CASSRQPNSNQPQHF; DNA: TGTGCCAGCAGTCGACAGCCTAATAGCAATCAGCCCCAGCATTTT
J: TRBJ1-5; D: TRBD1; V: TRBV6-1; size: many; CDR3: CASSERGGRGVNQPQHF; DNA: TGTGCCAGCAGTGAAAGAGGGGGCAGGGGGGTCAATCAGCCCCAGCATTTT
J: TRBJ1-5; D: TRBD1; V: TRBV27; size: few; CDR3: CASSLGTGINQPQHF; DNA: TGTGCCAGCAGTTTAGGGACAGGAATAAATCAGCCCCAGCATTTT
J: TRBJ2-1; D: TRBD2; V: TRBV30; size: NA; CDR3: CAWSPTSGDRGEQFF; DNA: TGTGCCTGGAGTCCGACTAGCGGGGACCGAGGGGAGCAGTTCTTC
J: TRBJ2-1; D: TRBD2; V: TRBV19; size: NA; CDR3: CASSIGAGVLYNEQFF; DNA: TGTGCCAGTAGCATAGGAGCGGGGGTGCTCTACAATGAGCAGTTCTTC
J: TRBJ1-1; D: NA; V: TRBV5-1; size: NA; CDR3: CASSQPLQGSEAFF; DNA: TGCGCCAGCAGCCAGCCCTTACAGGGCTCTGAAGCTTTCTTT
J: TRBJ1-2; D: TRBD1; V: TRBV7-2; size: NA; CDR3: CASSLRTGTLYGYTF; DNA: TGTGCCAGCAGCTTACGGACAGGAACCCTCTATGGCTACACCTTC
J: TRBJ2-1; D: TRBD2; V: TRBV19; size: few; CDR3: CASTGPQPAYGGDEQFF; DNA: TGTGCCAGTACTGGACCACAACCCGCGTACGGGGGGGATGAGCAGTTCTTC
J: TRBJ2-2; D: TRBD2; V: TRBV11-2; size: NA; CDR3: CAGGSRELFF; DNA: TGTGCCGGCGGGAGCCGGGAGCTGTTTTTT
J: TRBJ2-1; D: NA; V: TRBV5-4; size: once; CDR3: CASSLVQGSYNEQFF; DNA: TGTGCCAGCAGCTTGGTACAGGGATCCTACAATGAGCAGTTCTTC
J: TRBJ1-1; D: TRBD1; V: TRBV6-5; size: NA; CDR3: CASSSPGQGSWEAFF; DNA: TGTGCCAGCAGTTCCCCCGGACAGGGGAGTTGGGAAGCTTTCTTT
J: TRBJ1-1; D: NA; V: TRBV18; size: NA; CDR3: CASSPNPPGGVQAFF; DNA: TGTGCCAGCTCACCAAACCCCCCGGGGGGGGTTCAGGCTTTCTTT
J: TRBJ2-1; D: NA; V: TRBV6-1; size: NA; CDR3: CATEGQVNEQFF; DNA: TGTGCAACGGAGGGCCAGGTCAATGAGCAGTTCTTC